What follows describes a single TCR beta chain. All enrollees were about 18 to 89 years old and from some 24 US areas. Clinical histories supplied by participants themselves formed the basis of cohort assignment. Before being deemed recovered, Cohort 3 donors had two negative PCRs, clearance, or symptom resolution. The CDR3 runs 14 residues. Trimming stripped 5 bases from V and 2 bases from J, with 12 bases between. Germline assignment: CDR1 MNHEY and CDR2 SVGAGI. The data are from a study of blood T cell repertoires in COVID-19. Original methodology: Estimation of nucleated cell counts relied on the amplification of reference gene primers. Sequencing used immunoSEQ multiplex PCR; TCRdb keeps in-frame clones, though not all of them. Clone size and the V and J calls come from that table; the DNA yielded D and trimming. The repertoire holds around 500,000 clones, with around 85% as singletons.

This chain links TRBV6-5 with TRBJ1-2; D not certain. The clonotype comes from a woman between 55 and 75 years old who had recovered from COVID-19. Sequencing was done on a sample of PBMCs or T cells enriched from blood (not recorded which). CDR3 amino acids: CASSRTVTNYGYTF. CDR3 coding DNA: TGTGCCAGCAGTCGCACAGTTACCAACTATGGCTACACCTTC.